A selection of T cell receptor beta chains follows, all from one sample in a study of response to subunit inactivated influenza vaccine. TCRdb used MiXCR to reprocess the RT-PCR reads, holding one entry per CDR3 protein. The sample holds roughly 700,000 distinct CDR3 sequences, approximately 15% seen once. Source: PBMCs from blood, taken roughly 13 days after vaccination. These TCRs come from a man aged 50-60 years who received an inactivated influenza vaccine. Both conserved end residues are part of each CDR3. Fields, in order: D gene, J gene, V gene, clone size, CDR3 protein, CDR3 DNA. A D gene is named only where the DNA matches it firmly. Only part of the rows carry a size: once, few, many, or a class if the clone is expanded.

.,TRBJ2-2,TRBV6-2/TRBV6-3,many,CATDTQGPGELFF,TGTGCCACGGATACTCAGGGTCCCGGGGAGCTGTTTTTT
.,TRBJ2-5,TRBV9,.,CASSVDQLQETQYF,TGTGCCAGCAGCGTAGATCAACTCCAAGAGACCCAGTACTTC
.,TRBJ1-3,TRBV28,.,CASTLMTGSQNTIYF,TGTGCCAGCACCCTGATGACAGGCTCGCAAAACACCATATATTTT
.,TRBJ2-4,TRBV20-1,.,CSASVGAAKNIQYF,TGCAGTGCTAGTGTGGGGGCGGCCAAAAACATTCAGTACTTC
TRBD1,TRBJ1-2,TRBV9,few,CASSATGTGGRGYTF,TGTGCCAGCAGCGCCACCGGGACAGGGGGCCGTGGCTACACCTTC
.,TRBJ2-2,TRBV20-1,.,CSARDLGSGETGELFF,TGCAGTGCTAGAGATCTGGGTAGCGGTGAAACCGGGGAGCTGTTTTTT
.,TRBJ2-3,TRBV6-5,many,CASSWTDQETQYF,TGTGCCAGCAGTTGGACGGACCAAGAGACGCAGTATTTT
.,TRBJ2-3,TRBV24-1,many,CATSDSGSSTDTQYF,TGTGCCACCAGTGATTCGGGATCCTCCACAGATACGCAGTATTTT
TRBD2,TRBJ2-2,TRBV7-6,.,CASSLFISGGDNTGELFF,TGTGCCAGCAGCTTATTCATCTCCGGGGGGGACAACACCGGGGAGCTGTTTTTT
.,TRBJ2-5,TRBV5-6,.,CASSFPMGQVGQETQYF,TGTGCCAGCAGCTTCCCTATGGGGCAGGTTGGCCAAGAGACCCAGTACTTC
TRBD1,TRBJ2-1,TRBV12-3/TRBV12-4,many,CASSAGQGNNEQFF,TGTGCCAGCAGTGCGGGACAGGGGAACAATGAGCAGTTCTTC
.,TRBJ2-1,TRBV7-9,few,CASSVAENVVPNEQFF,TGTGCCAGCAGCGTCGCAGAAAATGTCGTGCCCAATGAGCAGTTCTTC
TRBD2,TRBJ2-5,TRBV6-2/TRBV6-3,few,CASRRPGTRGKTQYF,TGTGCCAGCAGACGACCCGGGACTAGAGGAAAGACCCAGTACTTC
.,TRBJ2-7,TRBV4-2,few,CASSQDTRYEQYF,TGTGCCAGCAGCCAAGATACCCGTTACGAGCAGTACTTC